These 27 T cell receptor beta chains were sequenced from one sample in a study of blood T cell repertoires in COVID-19. Sequencing used immunoSEQ multiplex PCR; TCRdb keeps in-frame clones, though not all of them. The sample shows approximately 200,000 clones, 65% to 85% of them seen only once. Sequenced sample: PBMCs or T cells enriched from blood (not recorded which). The source of these receptors is a woman between 40 and 55 years old with acute COVID-19.

The sample holds one count of this clone. V is TRBV6-4 and J is TRBJ1-5; 9 bases fit TRBD1. With V trimmed by 2 bases and J by 7 bases, 9 bases remained unmatched. Germline-derived CDR1 and CDR2 are MRHNA and SNTAGT. This CDR3 region has 16 residues. CDR3 sequence reads: CASSDRDRVVRQPQHF. The CDR3 DNA reads as TGTGCCAGCAGTGACCGGGACAGGGTCGTGAGACAGCCCCAGCATTTT.

This clone has a single count. The chain recombines TRBV5-8 with TRBJ1-6; D is ambiguous. The CDR3 consists of 17 residues. Germline CDR1 is SGHTS and CDR2 is YDEGEE. V lost 5 bases, J lost 0 bases, and 15 bases lay in between. CDR3 DNA sequence: TGTGCCAGCAGGCTCGTGAGAGGGAGCTCCTATAATTCACCCCTCCACTTT. This translates into CASRLVRGSSYNSPLHF.

About this clone: Other DNA sequences from this sample encode an identical CDR3 as well. This chain uses TRBV14 with TRBJ1-1; no definite D call. Trimming took 0 bases from V and 5 from J, leaving 13 bases between them. The CDR3 is 15 residues long. Looked up from germline, CDR1 is SGHDN and CDR2 is FVKESK. The CDR3 coding sequence is TGTGCCAGCAGCCAAGATCCGGGAGGTTGGACTGAAGCTTTCTTT. This translates into CASSQDPGGWTEAFF.

The chain employs TRBV27 and TRBJ2-2, with TRBD1 identical over 7 bases. V lost 5 bases to trimming and J lost 8 bases; unmatched junction nucleotides: 11. Germline V gives CDR1 MNHEY, CDR2 SMNVEV (reference sequence). This CDR3 spans 15 amino acids. This CDR3 is CASSAIYTGAGELFF. CDR3 nucleotide sequence: TGTGCCAGCAGTGCCATCTATACAGGGGCTGGGGAGCTGTTTTTT.

This clone turned up a few times. The chain has TRBV19 and TRBJ1-1; no clear D gene. Germline V gene sequence: CDR1 LNHDA, CDR2 SQIVND (reference sequence). Trimming removed 5 bases at V and 0 bases at J, with 16 bases between. This CDR3 spans 16 amino acids. CDR3 in DNA: TGTGCCAGTAGTGAAGACTATGGACGGGTGAACACTGAAGCTTTCTTT. Its translation: CASSEDYGRVNTEAFF. Based on the CDR3 plus reference TRBV19 and TRBJ1-1, the full variable domain is DGGITQSPKYLFRKEGQNVTLSCEQNLNHDAMYWYRQDPGQGLRLIYYSQIVNDFQKGDIAEGYSVSREKKESFPLTVTSAQKNPTAFYLCASSEDYGRVNTEAFFGQGTRLTVV.

The genes are TRBV19 and TRBJ1-6; 9 bases line up with TRBD1. CDR1 is LNHDA and CDR2 is SQIVND in the germline V gene (reference sequence). Losses at the gene ends were 5 bases for V and 0 bases for J; bases not matched to a gene: 5. The CDR3 consists of 17 residues. The CDR3 DNA reads TGTGCCAGTAGTGCCGACAGGGGGAGCTCCTATAATTCACCCCTCCACTTT. Protein sequence: CASSADRGSSYNSPLHF.

The rearrangement links TRBV19 to TRBJ2-3, with D tentatively TRBD2 (7 bases). The CDR3 loop spans 14 amino acids. Trimming removed 7 bases at V and 2 bases at J, with 13 bases between. CDR1 and CDR2 (germline): LNHDA, SQIVND (reference sequence). The CDR3 here is CASKVGGATDTQYF. CDR3 sequence (DNA): TGTGCCAGTAAGGTTGGGGGGGCCACAGATACGCAGTATTTT.

This clone was recorded once. The V gene is TRBV29-1, the J gene TRBJ2-4; D possibly corresponds to TRBD1 (5 bases). This CDR3 comprises 16 residues. Deletions cut 1 base from V and 0 bases from J, with 13 bases between. Germline CDR1 and CDR2: SQVTM and ANQGSEA. CDR3 amino acids: CSVEVYDSLAKNIQYF. The CDR3 DNA sequence: TGCAGCGTTGAAGTTTACGACAGCCTAGCCAAAAACATTCAGTACTTC.

The chain is built from TRBV7-2 and TRBJ2-5; 8 bases line up with TRBD2. From germline, CDR1 is SGHTA and CDR2 FQGNSA. This CDR3 spans 15 amino acids. Losses at the gene ends were 1 base for V and 5 bases for J; bases not matched to a gene: 6. CDR3 residues: CASSLGRGAFETQYF. The CDR3 nucleotides are TGTGCCAGCAGCTTAGGGCGGGGGGCTTTCGAGACCCAGTACTTC.

The V and J genes are TRBV19 and TRBJ1-5, with a possible D match to TRBD1 (6 bases). CDR3 length: 15 amino acids. V lost 3 bases and J lost 2, with 11 bases in between. CDR1 and CDR2 from the germline V gene are LNHDA and SQIVND (reference sequence). The CDR3 DNA reads as TGTGCCAGTAGTATTGGACAGCGTCGCAATCAGCCCCAGCATTTT. Translated, it gives CASSIGQRRNQPQHF.

V usage is TRBV7-9 and J usage is TRBJ1-2; D gene uncertain. With 2 bases removed from V and 1 base from J, the gap between germline ends came to 11 bases. CDR1 is SEHNR, CDR2 FQNEAQ, per germline (reference sequence). The CDR3 spans 15 residues. The CDR3 is CASSLLTGSNYGYTF. The CDR3 nucleotides read TGTGCCAGCAGCTTATTAACGGGGAGTAACTATGGCTACACCTTC.

The CDR3 is CSVEVGGGYTF. The DNA of the CDR3 is TGCAGCGTTGAAGTGGGGGGTGGCTACACCTTC. The chain carries TRBV29-1 and TRBJ1-2, with D tentatively TRBD1 (5 bases). CDR3 length: 11 amino acids. Germline lookup yields CDR1 SQVTM and CDR2 ANQGSEA. Deletions cut 1 base from V and 7 bases from J, with 7 bases between.

V and J are TRBV29-1 and TRBJ2-7; possible D gene TRBD2, 5 bases. The V gene's germline CDR1 is SQVTM and CDR2 ANQGSEA. V was trimmed by 2 bases and J by 4 bases, leaving 6 bases between them. The CDR3 consists of 11 residues. The CDR3 region has the DNA TGCAGCGTTGAACGGGGATACGAGCAGTACTTC. Its protein product is CSVERGYEQYF.

The chain couples TRBV3-1 (or the pseudogene TRBV3-2) to TRBJ1-5; 8 nucleotides line up with TRBD1. V lost 4 bases to trimming and J lost 11 bases; unmatched junction nucleotides: 10. CDR3 size: 14 residues. The germline CDR1 and CDR2 sequences are LGHDT and YNNKEL (reference sequence). The CDR3 loop is CASSRSGQEGAQHF. DNA of the CDR3: TGTGCCAGCAGCCGATCGGGACAGGAGGGAGCCCAGCATTTT.

The chain links TRBV18 to TRBJ1-1; D may be TRBD1 (5 bases). The CDR3 loop spans 15 amino acids. The germline V gene has CDR1 KGHSH and CDR2 LQKENI. Trimming cost V 1 base and J 5 bases, with 14 bases left between them. The CDR3 region has the DNA TGTGCCAGCTCACCACTGGGCGTGGGGGGAACTGAAGCTTTCTTT. It is translated as CASSPLGVGGTEAFF.

V and J are TRBV28 and TRBJ1-1; the match to TRBD1 covers 9 bases. Per germline, CDR1 MDHEN and CDR2 SYDVKM. The J segment lost 1 base and the V segment lost 0 bases, leaving 0 bases of the junction unmatched. The CDR3 sequence is 15 residues long. The CDR3 nucleotides read TGTGCCAGCAGTTTATGGGGACAGGGGAACACTGAAGCTTTCTTT. It is translated as CASSLWGQGNTEAFF.

The chain carries TRBV13 and TRBJ2-5; maybe TRBD1 (7 bases). The V gene lost 0 bases and the J gene lost 5 bases, with 13 bases spanning the gap. The germline CDR1 and CDR2 sequences are PRHDT and FYEKMQ (reference sequence). The CDR3 totals 15 residues. Written as DNA, the CDR3 is TGTGCCAGCAGCTTAGGTGGCAGGGGGGAGGAGACCCAGTACTTC. Translating gives CASSLGGRGEETQYF.

The chain combines TRBV19 with TRBJ2-5, with 11 bases lining up with TRBD1. The J segment lost 1 base and the V segment lost 6 bases, leaving 4 bases of the junction unmatched. The CDR3 spans 15 residues. The germline gives CDR1 LNHDA, CDR2 SQIVND (reference sequence). The CDR3 DNA follows: TGTGCCAGTAGAAGGACAGGGGGCCTCCAAGAGACCCAGTACTTC. This gives the protein CASRRTGGLQETQYF.

This clone was detected once. Written as DNA, the CDR3 is TGTGCCAGCAGTGGAGTCAATGAGCAGTTCTTC. This codes for CASSGVNEQFF. The chain uses TRBV25-1 and TRBJ2-1, with unresolved D. The CDR3 has 11 residues. The V gene lost 4 bases and the J gene lost 6 bases, with 4 bases spanning the gap. The V gene's germline CDR1 is MGHDK and CDR2 SYGVNS.

This chain joins TRBV24-1 and TRBJ2-3; TRBD2 matches 11 bases. With V trimmed by 0 bases and J by 3 bases, 1 base remained unmatched. The CDR3 loop spans 16 amino acids. Germline V gene lookup returns CDR1 KGHDR and CDR2 SFDVKD. This CDR3 reads CATSDLASGRTDTQYF. As DNA, the CDR3 is TGTGCCACCAGTGATTTGGCTAGCGGGAGGACAGATACGCAGTATTTT.

The rearrangement joins TRBV3-1 (or the pseudogene TRBV3-2) to TRBJ2-1; weak D call: TRBD1 (5 bases). Germline CDR1 reads LGHDT; CDR2 reads YNNKEL (reference sequence). V was clipped by 2 bases and J by 5 bases, with 22 bases between them. The CDR3 length is 18 residues. The CDR3 here is CASSQMYGLGDRNNEQFF. CDR3 in DNA: TGTGCCAGCAGCCAAATGTATGGGCTAGGGGATCGCAACAATGAGCAGTTCTTC.

This rearrangement joins TRBV7-2 to TRBJ1-3, with D maybe TRBD1 (6 bases). The CDR3 contains 17 residues. Between the trimmed V and J ends, which lost 2 bases and 0 bases, there was a span of 14 bases. Per germline, CDR1 SGHTA and CDR2 FQGNSA. The chain's CDR3 is CASSLYRDPLSGNTIYF. CDR3 bases: TGTGCCAGCAGCTTATACAGGGACCCCCTCTCTGGAAACACCATATATTTT.

The chain links TRBV18 to TRBJ1-1; tentatively, D is TRBD1 (5 bases). Deletions cut 4 bases from V and 3 bases from J, with 9 bases between. Germline V gene sequence: CDR1 KGHSH, CDR2 LQKENI. The CDR3 extends over 13 amino acids. CDR3 residues: CASSRTKDTEAFF. CDR3 nucleotide sequence: TGTGCCAGCTCACGGACAAAGGACACTGAAGCTTTCTTT.

The V and J genes are TRBV2 and TRBJ1-4; TRBD1 is a possible D gene (5 bases). This CDR3 region has 15 residues. Trimming took off 1 base at V and 8 bases at J, with 14 bases between the two ends. The germline V gene has CDR1 SNHLY and CDR2 FYNNEI. The CDR3 DNA reads as TGTGCCAGCAGTGAAGAGTGGGGCAACATCGAAAAACTGTTTTTT. It translates to CASSEEWGNIEKLFF. Based on the CDR3 plus reference TRBV2 and TRBJ1-4, the full variable domain is EPEVTQTPSHQVTQMGQEVILRCVPISNHLYFYWYRQILGQKVEFLVSFYNNEISEKSEIFDDQFSVERPDGSNFTLKIRSTKLEDSAMYFCASSEEWGNIEKLFFGSGTQLSVL.

The rearrangement uses TRBV28 and TRBJ1-2; TRBD1 matches 7 bases. Germline CDR1 MDHEN, CDR2 SYDVKM. This CDR3 spans 13 amino acids. The ends lost 10 bases at V and 2 bases at J; junction bases unmatched: 7. In DNA form, the CDR3 reads TGTGCCACTCCAGGGGGGAGAAACTATGGCTACACCTTC. This gives the protein CATPGGRNYGYTF.

The V gene is TRBV19, the J gene TRBJ2-6; D may be TRBD1 (5 bases). V was trimmed by 3 bases and J by 2 bases, leaving 8 bases between them. Germline V gene data show CDR1 as LNHDA and CDR2 as SQIVND (reference sequence). This CDR3 is 15 amino acids long. The CDR3 DNA reads TGTGCCAGTAGTATTCTGACAGCTGGGGCCAACGTCCTGACTTTC. Its translation: CASSILTAGANVLTF.

This clone was counted a single time. As DNA, the CDR3 is TGTGCCAGCAGCCTCCCGGGTCAGCCCCAGCATTTT. Amino acid sequence: CASSLPGQPQHF. The chain uses TRBV11-2 and TRBJ1-5; D gene ambiguous. The V end was cut by 5 bases, the J end by 6 bases, with 8 bases between. Germline lookup yields CDR1 SGHAT and CDR2 FQNNGV. The CDR3 is 12 residues long.